A single sample gave rise to the 24 T cell receptor beta chains below, sequenced in a study of T cells in Graves' hyperthyroidism and ophthalmopathy. Regions amplified from RNA transcripts were the TCR beta CDR3 regions. The study used the HTBI primer set for a first-round RT-PCR of the TCR CDR3. Using its own MiXCR run on the multiplex PCR reads, TCRdb lists one record per CDR3 protein. The table records 500,000 to 600,000 distinct CDR3 sequences, about half of them present only once. The sample was peripheral blood or thyroid tissue (not recorded which). Every receptor here comes from an adult woman with Graves' disease, either hyperthyroidism or ophthalmopathy (not recorded which).

This clonotype appeared once. The V and J genes are TRBV29-1 and TRBJ1-2; 7 bases agree with TRBD1. The V gene end was trimmed by 3 bases and the J gene end by 7 bases; junction bases not matched to a gene: 5. Germline V lookup: CDR1 SQVTM, CDR2 ANQGSEA. The CDR3 contains 12 residues. The CDR3 sequence is CSVEPGTVGYTF. The CDR3, as DNA: TGCAGCGTTGAGCCCGGGACAGTTGGCTACACCTTC.

This clonotype was seen ten or more times. V gene TRBV7-8 combines with J gene TRBJ2-5, with D uncertain. V gave up 5 bases and J gave up 5 bases, with 15 bases separating them. Germline V gene sequence: CDR1 SGHVS, CDR2 FQNEAQ. The CDR3 is 14 amino acids. The CDR3 region is CASSHRGGRETQYF. CDR3 coding DNA: TGTGCCAGCAGCCACCGCGGTGGCAGGGAGACCCAGTACTTC.

The J gene is TRBJ1-4, the V gene TRBV7-9; TRBD1 agrees at 7 bases. The CDR3 is made up of 12 amino acids. With V trimmed by 6 bases and J by 11 bases, 6 bases remained unmatched. The germline gives CDR1 SEHNR, CDR2 FQNEAQ (reference sequence). The CDR3 reads CASSRQGWKLFF. The CDR3 coding sequence is TGTGCCAGCAGTAGACAGGGTTGGAAACTGTTTTTT.

The J gene is TRBJ2-7, the V gene TRBV2; TRBD1 matches 10 bases. Germline V gene sequence: CDR1 SNHLY, CDR2 FYNNEI. The CDR3 covers 13 residues. The junction had 6 bases not matched to a gene; V was cut back by 8 bases and J by 5 bases. The CDR3 spells CASQGTGEDEQYF. CDR3 coding DNA: TGTGCCAGCCAAGGGACAGGGGAAGACGAGCAGTACTTC.

The rearrangement joins TRBV12-3 or TRBV12-4 to TRBJ1-5; no firm D call. The CDR3 sequence is 14 residues long. Trimming left V 5 bases short and J 8 bases short, with 16 bases between. The CDR3 loop reads CASSPLGPGEPQHF. The CDR3, as DNA: TGTGCCAGCAGTCCCTTAGGGCCCGGAGAGCCCCAGCATTTT.

The rearrangement uses TRBV7-3 and TRBJ2-5; TRBD2 matches 9 bases. CDR1 is SGHTA, CDR2 FQGTGA, per germline. The V and J ends lost 1 base and 5 bases, in that order; junction bases with no gene match: 8. The CDR3 length is 16 residues. The CDR3 sequence: CASSLIAGAGLETQYF. The CDR3 DNA sequence: TGTGCCAGCAGCTTAATAGCGGGGGCCGGTTTGGAGACCCAGTACTTC.

Comment on this clonotype: The germline gene is not matched at one end of the junction; a read error may be the cause. The J gene is TRBJ2-6, the V gene TRBV10-3; unclear D gene. The germline V gene encodes CDR1 ENHRY and CDR2 SYGVKD. This CDR3 is 13 amino acids long. CDR3 in DNA: TGTGCCAGCAGTTCCGGTGGGGCCAACGTCCTGACTTTC. This sequence encodes CASSSGGANVLTF.

The rearrangement joins TRBV10-1 to TRBJ1-5; D possibly corresponds to TRBD1 (6 bases). Trimming removed 4 bases at V and 2 bases at J, with 12 bases between. CDR1 is WNHNN, CDR2 SYGVQD, per germline (reference sequence). This CDR3 has 15 amino acids. The CDR3, as DNA: TGCGCCAGCAGTGCTAGGGCAGGGGGCAATCAGCCCCAGCATTTT. Its translation: CASSARAGGNQPQHF.

This clonotype appeared once. The conserved final phenylalanine or tryptophan is absent from the CDR3, which likely points to a read error. The gene calls are TRBV10-3 and TRBJ1-1, with 7 nucleotides matching TRBD1. J was trimmed by 1 base and V by 4 bases; bases with no gene match: 3. This CDR3 spans 14 amino acids. Germline CDR1 reads ENHRY; CDR2 reads SYGVKD. The CDR3 protein is CAISVGQRNTEAFL. The CDR3 DNA follows: TGTGCCATCAGTGTGGGACAGAGGAACACTGAAGCTTTCCTT.

This clonotype has a count of ten or more. The J gene is TRBJ1-3, the V gene TRBV3-1; D is undetermined. Germline V gene data show CDR1 as LGHDT and CDR2 as YNNKEL (reference sequence). V lost 1 base to trimming and J lost 2 bases, with 6 bases between them. There are 14 residues in the CDR3. The CDR3 bases are TGTGCCAGCAGCCAAGGGGTTGCTGGAAACACCATATATTTT. It is translated as CASSQGVAGNTIYF.

This clonotype was counted at least ten times. V is TRBV6-5 and J is TRBJ1-3, with 9 bases lining up with TRBD1. Trimming removed 4 bases from V and 7 bases from J; junction bases left unmatched: 2. There are 13 residues in the CDR3. CDR1 and CDR2 (germline): MNHEY, SVGAGI. Here the CDR3 DNA reads TGTGCCAGCAGTTTACAGGGGGCGAACACCATATATTTT. It yields the protein CASSLQGANTIYF.

This clonotype was seen a few times. The V and J genes are TRBV7-9 and TRBJ1-4; D call uncertain. CDR3 length: 10 amino acids. V was shortened by 5 bases and J by 7 bases, with 2 bases between the two germline ends. Germline assignment: CDR1 SEHNR and CDR2 FQNEAQ (reference sequence). This chain's CDR3 is CASSPEKLFF. In DNA form, the CDR3 reads TGTGCCAGCAGCCCTGAAAAACTGTTTTTT.

The rearrangement uses TRBV20-1 and TRBJ1-1; 8 bases agree with TRBD1. After removal of 4 bases from V and 5 bases from J, the junction contained 6 bases not matched to a gene. CDR3 length equals 13 residues. Germline values: CDR1 DFQATT, CDR2 SNEGSKA (reference sequence). CDR3 in amino acids: CSAIGRGRTEAFF. As DNA, the CDR3 is TGCAGTGCTATAGGCAGGGGGCGGACTGAAGCTTTCTTT.

This clonotype appeared many times. The gene calls are TRBV29-1 and TRBJ1-2; maybe TRBD1 (5 bases). V shed 0 bases and J shed 4 bases, with 9 bases lying between them. CDR1 is SQVTM, CDR2 ANQGSEA, per germline. The CDR3 spans 13 residues. The CDR3 nucleotides are TGCAGCGTTGAAGAGTACAGGAGCTATGGCTACACCTTC. Its translation is CSVEEYRSYGYTF.

This clonotype was detected many times. CDR3: CASSPTDTDTQYF. DNA for the CDR3: TGTGCCAGCAGCCCGACAGACACAGATACGCAGTATTTT. This chain links TRBV7-2 with TRBJ2-3, with D maybe TRBD1 (5 bases). The CDR3 runs 13 residues. With 5 bases removed from V and 2 bases from J, the gap between germline ends came to 8 bases. CDR1 is SGHTA and CDR2 is FQGNSA in the germline V gene. Full variable domain (outside the CDR3, taken from reference TRBV7-2 and TRBJ2-3): GAGVSQSPSNKVTEKGKDVELRCDPISGHTALYWYRQSLGQGLEFLIYFQGNSAPDKSGLPSDRFSAERTGGSVSTLTIQRTQQEDSAVYLCASSPTDTDTQYFGPGTRLTVL.

This clonotype occurred many times. This chain joins TRBV2 and TRBJ2-5; tentative D call: TRBD2 (5 bases). This CDR3 has 12 amino acids. The germline CDR1 and CDR2 sequences are SNHLY and FYNNEI. Trimming shortened V by 8 bases and J by 7 bases, and 14 bases separated the two germline ends. The CDR3 DNA is TGTGCCAGCGTTAGACCAGAGGGGACCCAGTACTTC. It specifies CASVRPEGTQYF.

There are a few counts of this clonotype. This chain uses TRBV3-1 with TRBJ2-7, with 8 positions matching TRBD2. The CDR3 covers 17 residues. CDR1 is LGHDT, CDR2 YNNKEL, per germline (reference sequence). The ends lost 0 bases at V and 4 bases at J; junction bases unmatched: 11. The CDR3 loop is CASSQDASGPIGYEQYF. CDR3 sequence (DNA): TGTGCCAGCAGCCAAGACGCTAGCGGGCCCATTGGGTACGAGCAGTACTTC.

This clonotype has at least ten counts. The chain joins TRBV5-6 to TRBJ1-4; 8 bases map to TRBD1. The germline V gene has CDR1 SGHDT and CDR2 YYEEEE. The CDR3 runs to 13 residues. V lost 4 bases, J lost 10 bases, and 6 bases stayed unmatched. The CDR3 spells CASSLPGGGKLFF. The CDR3, as DNA: TGTGCCAGCAGCCTCCCAGGGGGCGGAAAACTGTTTTTT.

This clonotype has at least ten counts. CDR3 in DNA: TGTGCCAGCAGTGAAGTTCGAGCGGGAGGTAGAGAGACCCAGTACTTC. Translated: CASSEVRAGGRETQYF. The chain joins TRBV2 to TRBJ2-5; 9 bases map to TRBD2. CDR1 and CDR2 from the germline V gene are SNHLY and FYNNEI. The CDR3 is 16 residues long. V shed 1 base, J shed 4 bases, and the junction held 7 bases outside the gene matches.

The chain carries TRBV2 and TRBJ1-5; 7 bases fit TRBD1. Looked up from germline, CDR1 is SNHLY and CDR2 is FYNNEI. The CDR3 runs 17 residues. Trimming cost V 6 bases and J 2 bases; bases outside gene matches: 13. The CDR3: CASRSSGGGDGNQPQHF. Here the CDR3 DNA reads TGTGCCAGCAGGTCATCAGGGGGTGGGGATGGCAATCAGCCCCAGCATTTT.

The chain is built from TRBV10-2 and TRBJ2-5; 15 bases align to TRBD2. The germline gives CDR1 WSHSY, CDR2 SAAADI. J gave up 0 bases and V 7 bases, and 3 bases lay outside the gene matches. This CDR3 spans 16 amino acids. The CDR3 DNA is TGCGCCAGCAACGGACTAGCGGGGGGGAACCAAGAGACCCAGTACTTC. Its translation is CASNGLAGGNQETQYF.

The chain couples TRBV10-3 to TRBJ1-4; D is unclear. The V gene's germline CDR1 is ENHRY and CDR2 SYGVKD. V was trimmed by 0 bases and J by 4 bases, leaving 15 bases between them. The CDR3 loop spans 17 amino acids. CDR3 coding DNA: TGTGCCATCAGTGAGTCTGGCCCAGGCGCGGGTAATGAAAAACTGTTTTTT. It codes for CAISESGPGAGNEKLFF.

The rearrangement uses TRBV10-2 and TRBJ2-2; TRBD2 matches at 8 bases. Trimming removed 8 bases from V and 7 bases from J; junction bases left unmatched: 9. CDR1 is WSHSY, CDR2 SAAADI, per germline. The CDR3 length is 14 residues. Here the CDR3 reads CASRMGTSGGELFF. Written as DNA, the CDR3 is TGCGCCAGCCGTATGGGAACTAGCGGCGGGGAGCTGTTTTTT.

The chain links TRBV5-5 to TRBJ2-7; 10 nucleotides agree with TRBD1. Germline values: CDR1 SGHKS, CDR2 YYEKEE (reference sequence). The CDR3 covers 13 residues. V lost 5 bases, J lost 6 bases, and 5 bases stayed unmatched. As DNA, the CDR3 is TGTGCCAGCAGATTCGGACAGGGGGGCGAGCAGTACTTC. Protein: CASRFGQGGEQYF.